Listed here is a single T cell receptor (beta chain). This clonotype came up many times. Its antigen is unknown. One base away there is no much larger clone; base qualities are not given. The TCR beta CDR3 regions were amplified from RNA transcripts. The first round of RT-PCR for the TCR CDR3 was performed with the HTBI primer set and the Qiagen OneStep RT-PCR kit. A second multiplex PCR round built the libraries, followed by size selection and purification. The libraries were sequenced on an Illumina HiSeq2000 using paired-end 100 bp reads. The paper's data handling went like this. Raw data were processed with SOAPnuke, discarding reads with adapters, uncalled bases, mean Phred below 15, or no exact constant-primer or identifier match. COPE v1.2.5 was used to merge the high-quality paired reads, and each unique nucleotide sequence was defined as a clonotype. MiTCR v1.1 was used to align clonotypes to the IMGT TRBV, TRBD and TRBJ reference segments. Only V-J combinations with frequency above 0.0001, covering approximately 99% of repertoires, were analysed. A TCS score was defined as the ratio between F50 (clonal expansion) and ExV (chaos), using BLOSUM62-based TCRdist between CDR3 peptides within each V-J. Welch's t-statistics and random forest reduced just over 500 V-J features to 13, which were used in a naive Bayes classifier (R e1071). The public reads were reprocessed in TCRdb via fastp at Q25 and MiXCR, keeping in-frame beta chains. CDR3 protein sequences are deduplicated, and each keeps its most common genes and DNA. The authors' filters were not applied to this entry. For this sample there are 600,000 to 850,000 distinct CDR3 sequences; about 17% appear just once. Approximately 15% of the sample lies in the top ten.

Hyperthyroidism patients were newly diagnosed, had a disease duration of under 2 months, and were aged 18 to 65 years. Any patient with an uncontrolled infection, another autoimmune disease, pregnancy or lactation was excluded. Diagnoses relied on clinical symptoms, serum thyroxine and TRAb, thyroid ultrasound and orbital computed tomography. Blood from progressor patients was collected at the time of first diagnosis with hyperthyroidism, before any ophthalmopathy symptoms had appeared. PBMCs were isolated from approximately 10 ml of fresh peripheral blood by Ficoll-Paque density gradient centrifugation. Progressor patients were first diagnosed with Graves' hyperthyroidism and then developed ophthalmopathy during follow-up. Total RNA was extracted using Trizol reagent, and RNA quality was assessed on an Agilent 2100 Bioanalyzer. This specimen belongs to a study of T cells in Graves' hyperthyroidism and ophthalmopathy (dated by TCRdb to the late 2010s). Broadly, across the study: Peripheral blood samples were taken at initial diagnosis, before any treatment was given. To identify TCR V-J signatures that set the groups apart, the researchers used a discovery cohort of 100 patients, made up of 40 to 45 with Graves' ophthalmopathy and 55 to 65 with stable Graves' hyperthyroidism. Prospective prediction of ophthalmopathy was tested in an independent validation cohort consisting of roughly 19 hyperthyroidism patients and more than 15 patients who later progressed to ophthalmopathy. The 85 to 100 discovery patients were randomly split 7:3 into training and test sets. The study also compared thyroid tissue and blood T-cell repertoires from about six Graves' hyperthyroidism patients. Following sampling, methimazole starting at 30 mg daily was given to hyperthyroidism patients, and high-dose intravenous methylprednisolone was given to ophthalmopathy patients. The paper reports TCR Vbeta CDR3 sequencing of some 140 peripheral blood samples: 40 or so ophthalmopathy, fewer than 85 hyperthyroidism and roughly 17 progressor patients. Study-wide conclusions, independent of this receptor: Ophthalmopathy was separated from stable hyperthyroidism by a 13 V-J signature model, with 85% to 90% sensitivity and about 84% specificity obtained in cross-validation and 80%/75% obtained in testing. Most expanded thyroid clonotypes (frequency above 0.001) were also found in blood, which suggests that blood repertoires may mirror thyroid immune responses. In validation, the model predicted progression to ophthalmopathy a median of 6.5 months before onset, with around 70% sensitivity and 72.22% specificity. No statistical method was used to set the sample size in advance, and investigators knew the group allocation.

The CDR3 goes from the cysteine to the phenylalanine over 13 residues. Only the CDR3 portion is preserved as DNA: 39 bases, with reading frame beginning at the first base. Per the germline V gene, MNHNS is the CDR1 and SASEGT is the CDR2. The trim is 5 bases for V and 0 bases for J, with a gap of 7 bases between the germline ends. Sequencing used blood. The TCR was taken from a woman in her forties or fifties with Graves' hyperthyroidism that later progressed to Graves' ophthalmopathy. The receptor chain draws on TRBV6-1 and TRBJ2-5; the D gene is not confidently resolved. The nucleotide sequence is TGTGCCAGCAGTTTGGAGTACCAAGAGACCCAGTACTTC. It is translated as CASSLEYQETQYF.